The 27 T cell receptor beta chains given below trace back to one sample, sequenced in a study of T cell responses to AZD1222 COVID-19 vaccine. Libraries were prepared by immunoSEQ multiplex PCR; TCRdb keeps only in-frame clonotypes and omits some of them. The sample shows roughly 130,000 clones, roughly 94% of them seen only once. This material consisted of peripheral blood, taken on day 0 of AZD1222 vaccination. The receptors were sampled from an adult in good health.

The chain employs TRBV30 and TRBJ2-1; TRBD1 matches 9 bases. J lost 9 bases, V lost 3 bases, and 15 bases had no gene match. CDR1 GTSNPN and CDR2 SVGIG come from the germline V gene (reference sequence). The CDR3 sequence is 16 residues long. The CDR3 DNA follows: TGTGCCTGGAGGTCACGTATGGGACAGGGTGGTGGTGAGCAGTTCTTC. This codes for CAWRSRMGQGGGEQFF.

This sequence joins TRBV19 and TRBJ2-7; 9 bases line up with TRBD1. V was pared by 5 bases and J by 3 bases, with 5 bases of the junction left unmatched. Germline CDR1 LNHDA, CDR2 SQIVND (reference sequence). This CDR3 has 14 residues. The CDR3 DNA follows: TGTGCCAGTAGTCACCGACAGGGGGTCTACGAGCAGTACTTC. Its protein product is CASSHRQGVYEQYF.

The chain is built from TRBV5-1 and TRBJ2-3; D is ambiguous. CDR3 size: 16 residues. Trimming took 3 bases from V and 5 from J, leaving 19 bases between them. Germline V gene data show CDR1 as SGHRS and CDR2 as YFSETQ. This CDR3 is CASSSLGPDPQDTQYF. The CDR3, as DNA: TGCGCCAGCAGCTCGCTGGGTCCGGATCCCCAAGATACGCAGTATTTT.

This chain uses TRBV24-1 with TRBJ2-1, with no clear D. V gave up 2 bases and J gave up 0 bases, with 10 bases separating them. Germline V gene lookup returns CDR1 KGHDR and CDR2 SFDVKD. The CDR3 contains 16 residues. The CDR3, as DNA: TGTGCCACCAGTGATTCGACTGAGAGCTCCTACAATGAGCAGTTCTTC. Translation gives CATSDSTESSYNEQFF.

The J gene is TRBJ2-7, the V gene TRBV5-4, with D perhaps given as TRBD1 or TRBD2 (6 bases each). The CDR3 contains 16 residues. Germline CDR1 and CDR2: SGHNT and YYREEE (reference sequence). The V gene lost 0 bases and the J gene lost 4 bases, with 17 bases spanning the gap. CDR3 sequence reads: CASSLGRGGGRYEQYF. DNA for the CDR3: TGTGCCAGCAGCTTGGGCCGGGGTGGGGGGCGATACGAGCAGTACTTC.

V is TRBV10-1 and J is TRBJ2-3; D is ambiguous. Germline loops: CDR1 WNHNN, CDR2 SYGVQD (reference sequence). This CDR3 contains 13 residues. Trimming took 0 bases from V and 8 from J, leaving 9 bases between them. CDR3 nucleotides: TGCGCCAGCAGTGAGTCGACGCTTGGTACGCAGTATTTT. As protein: CASSESTLGTQYF.

This clone appeared once. V is TRBV19 and J is TRBJ1-2, with 9 bases aligning to TRBD1. Germline V lookup: CDR1 LNHDA, CDR2 SQIVND (reference sequence). Losses at the gene ends were 6 bases for V and 3 bases for J; bases not matched to a gene: 5. The CDR3 consists of 14 residues. CDR3 loop: CASSDRGSHYGYTF. The CDR3 nucleotides read TGTGCCAGTAGCGACAGGGGGTCGCACTATGGCTACACCTTC. The whole variable domain, remainder taken from reference TRBV19 and TRBJ1-2, is DGGITQSPKYLFRKEGQNVTLSCEQNLNHDAMYWYRQDPGQGLRLIYYSQIVNDFQKGDIAEGYSVSREKKESFPLTVTSAQKNPTAFYLCASSDRGSHYGYTFGSGTRLTVV.

This clone was found once. V usage is TRBV28 and J usage is TRBJ1-2; no clear D. The CDR3 spans 12 residues. Germline V CDR1 and CDR2: MDHEN, SYDVKM. Trimming stripped 5 bases from V and 7 bases from J, with 11 bases between. The chain's CDR3 is CASSLDGAGYTF. CDR3 sequence (DNA): TGTGCCAGCAGTCTCGACGGAGCTGGCTACACCTTC.

This chain connects TRBV5-1 to TRBJ1-3; 8 bases agree with TRBD1. Germline CDR1 SGHRS, CDR2 YFSETQ. This CDR3 has 14 residues. J gave up 2 bases and V 5 bases, and 3 bases lay outside the gene matches. This CDR3 is CASSRTGPGNTIYF. Here the CDR3 DNA reads TGCGCCAGCAGTCGGACAGGGCCTGGAAACACCATATATTTT.

J is TRBJ2-7 and V is TRBV19, with D tentatively TRBD1 or TRBD2 (5 bases each). CDR1 is LNHDA and CDR2 is SQIVND in the germline V gene (reference sequence). The CDR3 is 16 residues long. Trimming left V 5 bases short and J 2 bases short, with 19 bases between. As DNA, the CDR3 is TGTGCCAGTAGTTTAGCCCACGGGACGAGCACCTACGAGCAGTACTTC. This codes for CASSLAHGTSTYEQYF.

V gene TRBV7-8 combines with J gene TRBJ1-2, with unresolved D. Germline loops: CDR1 SGHVS, CDR2 FQNEAQ. Trimming took off 4 bases at V and 8 bases at J, with 11 bases between the two ends. The CDR3 contains 12 residues. CDR3 coding DNA: TGTGCCAGCAGCTCCAGATTTTCCGGCTACACCTTC. This translates into CASSSRFSGYTF.

The rearrangement links TRBV19 to TRBJ2-1, with 11 bases matching TRBD2. CDR3 size: 17 residues. The ends lost 6 bases at V and 4 bases at J; junction bases unmatched: 11. Germline V lookup: CDR1 LNHDA, CDR2 SQIVND (reference sequence). CDR3 DNA: TGTGCCAGTAGCGCCAGTCTACTAGCGGGAGCTTACAATGAGCAGTTCTTC. Translated, it gives CASSASLLAGAYNEQFF.

The gene calls are TRBV4-2 and TRBJ2-1, with D unresolved. Between the trimmed V and J ends, which lost 0 bases and 9 bases, there was a span of 15 bases. This CDR3 contains 15 residues. The V gene's germline CDR1 is LGHNA and CDR2 YNFKEQ. The CDR3 nucleotides are TGTGCCAGCAGCCAAGATTCCCCTTCCCGCGGTGAGCAGTTCTTC. It translates to CASSQDSPSRGEQFF.

The chain joins TRBV6-5 to TRBJ1-1; TRBD1 might be the D (5 bases). The CDR3 consists of 14 residues. The V and J ends lost 6 bases and 2 bases respectively, with 13 bases between them. CDR1 MNHEY and CDR2 SVGAGI come from the germline V gene. Written as DNA, the CDR3 is TGTGCCAGCAGCCGACAGAAAGCCAACACTGAAGCTTTCTTT. Translation gives CASSRQKANTEAFF.

The chain uses TRBV6-6 and TRBJ1-5; D is possibly TRBD1 (5 bases). The CDR3 has 15 amino acids. V lost 6 bases and J lost 11, with 23 bases in between. In germline, CDR1 is MNHNY, CDR2 SVGAGI (reference sequence). CDR3 bases: TGTGCCAGCAGACCTTCCTGGGACCTAGAGAGGGCCCAGCATTTT. This codes for CASRPSWDLERAQHF.

This chain links TRBV7-7 with TRBJ2-7; TRBD1 agrees at 8 bases. Germline values: CDR1 SSHAT, CDR2 FNYEAQ (reference sequence). This CDR3 region has 13 residues. J lost 4 bases, V lost 5 bases, and 4 bases had no gene match. The CDR3 nucleotides are TGTGCCAGCAGCACCGGGACAGGATACGAGCAGTACTTC. It is translated as CASSTGTGYEQYF.

In DNA form, the CDR3 reads TGTGCCAGCAGGGTGACTGGGGAGCTGTTTTTT. Translation gives CASRVTGELFF. The genes are TRBV6-5 and TRBJ2-2; no firm D call. This CDR3 spans 11 amino acids. The V end lost 6 bases, the J end lost 8 bases, and 7 bases lay between the germline ends. CDR1 and CDR2 from the germline V gene are MNHEY and SVGAGI.

The chain is built from TRBV6-5 and TRBJ1-6, with D perhaps TRBD1 (6 bases). The length of the CDR3 is 15 residues. V gave up 5 bases and J gave up 8 bases, with 16 bases separating them. Germline V gene data show CDR1 as MNHEY and CDR2 as SVGAGI. The CDR3 DNA reads as TGTGCCAGCAGTAAACCCCAGGGGTTTGATTCACCCCTCCACTTT. The encoded protein is CASSKPQGFDSPLHF.

The chain recombines TRBV28 with TRBJ1-2, with D possibly being TRBD1 (6 bases). Trimming took 3 bases from V and 5 from J, leaving 13 bases between them. CDR1 is MDHEN, CDR2 SYDVKM, per germline. The CDR3 runs 14 residues. This CDR3 reads CASSFPGHQYGYTF. The CDR3 DNA reads TGTGCCAGCAGTTTTCCGGGACATCAGTATGGCTACACCTTC.

The gene calls are TRBV7-9 and TRBJ2-3, with D maybe TRBD1 (6 bases). V lost 3 bases to trimming and J lost 2 bases, with 9 bases between them. From germline, CDR1 is SEHNR and CDR2 FQNEAQ (reference sequence). This CDR3 comprises 14 residues. In nucleotides, the CDR3 is TGTGCCAGCAGCTTTACAGGGCTCACAGATACGCAGTATTTT. The encoded protein is CASSFTGLTDTQYF.

This chain connects TRBV25-1 to TRBJ1-1; weak D call: TRBD1 (6 bases). V lost 6 bases and J 11 bases, leaving 13 bases between the germline ends. Germline V gene data show CDR1 as MGHDK and CDR2 as SYGVNS. The CDR3 totals 11 residues. For the CDR3, the DNA is TGTGCCAGCAGCAACAGGGTAAGGGCTTTCTTT. Its translation: CASSNRVRAFF.

The chain combines TRBV3-1 (or the pseudogene TRBV3-2) with TRBJ1-4, with no clear D. In germline, CDR1 is LGHDT, CDR2 YNNKEL (reference sequence). V dropped 1 base and J dropped 4 bases, with 16 bases sitting between them. There are 17 residues in the CDR3. The CDR3 DNA sequence: TGTGCCAGCAGCCAAGTTCGAACAGCGAGCTTTAATGAAAAACTGTTTTTT. Protein product: CASSQVRTASFNEKLFF.

This sequence joins TRBV18 and TRBJ1-3; 7 bases fit TRBD1. Germline CDR1 is KGHSH and CDR2 is LQKENI. This CDR3 comprises 16 residues. V trimming: 4 bases; J trimming: 0 bases; junction bases outside the gene matches: 6. DNA of the CDR3: TGTGCCAGCTCACAAGGACAGGCTGCCTCTGGAAACACCATATATTTT. It is translated as CASSQGQAASGNTIYF.

The chain employs TRBV9 and TRBJ1-2; no reliable D call. Germline V gives CDR1 SGDLS, CDR2 YYNGEE. Trimming took off 3 bases at V and 4 bases at J, with 19 bases between the two ends. This CDR3 is 16 amino acids long. Here the CDR3 reads CASSAPGRTRIYGYTF. DNA of the CDR3: TGTGCCAGCAGCGCCCCGGGGAGGACGAGGATCTATGGCTACACCTTC.

This chain links TRBV5-1 with TRBJ1-4, with D unresolved. This CDR3 comprises 13 residues. Germline V gene lookup returns CDR1 SGHRS and CDR2 YFSETQ. V gave up 5 bases and J gave up 2 bases, with 7 bases separating them. CDR3 coding DNA: TGCGCCAGCAGGATTGGCACTAATGAAAAACTGTTTTTT. Protein: CASRIGTNEKLFF.

J is TRBJ2-3 and V is TRBV9; D is perhaps TRBD2 (6 bases). Deletions cut 0 bases from V and 4 bases from J, with 9 bases between. Germline V gene sequence: CDR1 SGDLS, CDR2 YYNGEE. This CDR3 has 14 residues. The chain's CDR3 is CASSVATGADTQYF. The DNA for the CDR3 is TGTGCCAGCAGCGTAGCTACGGGGGCAGATACGCAGTATTTT.

The rearrangement links TRBV2 to TRBJ2-7; D is unresolved. The germline V gene has CDR1 SNHLY and CDR2 FYNNEI. The CDR3 runs 13 residues. V was cut by 2 bases and J by 4 bases, with 9 bases left in between. Here the CDR3 reads CASSEFGLYEQYF. The CDR3 bases are TGTGCCAGCAGTGAATTCGGGTTGTACGAGCAGTACTTC.